This T cell receptor (beta chain) was captured in a study of CD8 T cells in ankylosing spondylitis. The CDR3 is made up of 11 amino acids. Germline V gene lookup returns CDR1 MNHEY and CDR2 SMNVEV (reference sequence). The V gene lost 8 bases and the J gene lost 7 bases, with 12 bases spanning the gap. For this clonotype: Antigen: not known.

Quantitative barcoded 5'-RACE was used to prepare TCR beta libraries. One entry per CDR3 protein, called by TCRdb with MiXCR from the 5' RACE reads. The sample records under 200,000 distinct CDR3 sequences, around a tenth being singletons. General study results and limits: Clones linked with disease were CD8+ and fairly uncommon in the peripheral blood. It was reported that disease-linked clones were significantly enriched in matched ankylosing spondylitis synovial fluid. One TCR beta motif, made up of fewer than 10 highly homologous variants, appeared characteristic of ankylosing spondylitis blood.

The sample consisted of blood, either unsorted or a sorted T cell fraction (not recorded which). V gene TRBV27 combines with J gene TRBJ2-7; D is undetermined. The source is a female donor with ankylosing spondylitis or in good health (not recorded which). The CDR3 region is CASGYSGEQYF. The CDR3 DNA is TGTGCCAGCGGGTATTCGGGTGAGCAGTACTTC.